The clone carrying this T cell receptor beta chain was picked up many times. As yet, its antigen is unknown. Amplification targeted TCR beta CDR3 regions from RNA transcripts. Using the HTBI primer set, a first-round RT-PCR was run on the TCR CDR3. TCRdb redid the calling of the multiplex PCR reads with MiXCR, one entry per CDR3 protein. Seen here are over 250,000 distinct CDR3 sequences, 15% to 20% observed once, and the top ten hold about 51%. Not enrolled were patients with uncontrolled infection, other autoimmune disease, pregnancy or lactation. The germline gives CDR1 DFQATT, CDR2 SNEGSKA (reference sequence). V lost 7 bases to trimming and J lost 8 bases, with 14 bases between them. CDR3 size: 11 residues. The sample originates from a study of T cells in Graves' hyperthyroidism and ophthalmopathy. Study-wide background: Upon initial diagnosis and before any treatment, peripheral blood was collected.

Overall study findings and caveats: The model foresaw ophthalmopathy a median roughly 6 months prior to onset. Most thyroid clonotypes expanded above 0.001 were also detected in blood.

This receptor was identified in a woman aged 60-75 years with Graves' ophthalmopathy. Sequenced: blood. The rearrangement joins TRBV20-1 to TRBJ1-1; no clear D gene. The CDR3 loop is CSDRTDHEAFF. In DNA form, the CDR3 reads TGCAGTGATCGGACGGACCACGAAGCTTTCTTT.